The TCR beta chain described here comes from a study of post-analysis software for immune sequencing data. The V segment lost 5 bases and the J segment 3 bases; nucleotides outside the gene matches: 15. The CDR3 runs 17 residues. Germline V CDR1 and CDR2: SGHTA, FQGNSA. Of note for this clonotype: The antigen is unknown.

Whole-study findings and limits: Strong co-clustering by F measure linked samples that shared a preparation batch. Controls significantly exceeded multiple sclerosis patients in normalized Chao1 diversity. Among about 5 TRBV segments more frequent in patients than controls were TRBV5-6, TRBV5-1 and TRBV20-1.

The TCR beta cDNA libraries contained unique molecular identifiers. The yield from roughly 1 to 10 million T cells was 500,000 or so cDNA molecules in total. TCRdb reprocessed the PCR reads via MiXCR and lists one record per CDR3 protein. The data show more than 350,000 distinct CDR3 sequences, with 35% to 45% seen just once and around 8% held by the top ten. The rearrangement joins TRBV7-2 to TRBJ2-7, with 8 nucleotides matching TRBD2. Sequencing used blood. The clonotype was recovered from a girl aged 2 to 9 with multiple sclerosis. The CDR3 spells CASSQLKGSGGLYEQYF. CDR3 nucleotide sequence: TGTGCCAGCAGCCAACTAAAGGGCAGCGGGGGACTCTACGAGCAGTACTTC.